The rows below give T cell receptor beta chains drawn from one sample of a study of identifying expanded T cells in peripheral blood. TCRdb's table, derived via immunoSEQ multiplex PCR, lists solely in-frame clones and lacks some. In the table there are around 60,000 clones, around four fifths of which are singletons. The sequenced material came from blood. The receptors here all came from a person between 18 and 69 years old in good health. Both conserved end residues are part of each CDR3. Only some rows state a clone size, as once, few, many or a class for expanded clones.

CDR3aa,len,abundance,j_gene,v_gene
CSFSTSGRPPYEQYF,15,once,TRBJ2-7,TRBV29-1
CASSLVGRWNQPQHF,15,many,TRBJ1-5,TRBV11-2
CASRTSVTGAYEQYF,15,NA,TRBJ2-7,TRBV6-5
CASSRLVFETQYF,13,NA,TRBJ2-5,TRBV6-1
CASSFHFDTEAFF,13,NA,TRBJ1-1,TRBV7-9
CASKQGPNYGYTF,13,once,TRBJ1-2,TRBV19
CASSHNQRGAHETQYF,16,NA,TRBJ2-5,TRBV4-3
CASSLTGYEQYF,12,NA,TRBJ2-7,TRBV7-6
CASSSGQGTTNEKLFF,16,NA,TRBJ1-4,TRBV18
CASSSRVRYEQYF,13,NA,TRBJ2-7,TRBV7-2
CASSPQGRSTEAFF,14,NA,TRBJ1-1,TRBV2
CASRAGTGGSPLHF,14,NA,TRBJ1-6,TRBV6-1
CASSERGGNTEAFF,14,NA,TRBJ1-1,TRBV6-1
CASSAQGSYLETQYF,15,NA,TRBJ2-5,TRBV7-2
CASSFGTDEQFF,12,NA,TRBJ2-1,TRBV5-4
CASSQGAGVAYNEQFF,16,once,TRBJ2-1,TRBV14
CASSESLGQGFYEQYF,16,NA,TRBJ2-7,TRBV6-1
CASSRGKNEQFF,12,few,TRBJ2-1,TRBV27
CASSLRQTGQVSGFPFF,17,once,TRBJ2-1,TRBV28
CASSQDPRGKAEAFF,15,few,TRBJ1-1,TRBV14
CAWTARDKQFF,11,NA,TRBJ2-1,TRBV30
CASSFRTGYGYTF,13,NA,TRBJ1-2,TRBV5-4
CASSEAGTGRSYEQYF,16,NA,TRBJ2-7,TRBV2
CASSIRRTVEAFF,13,NA,TRBJ1-1,TRBV19
CASTLGLAGVQEQFF,15,NA,TRBJ2-1,TRBV7-2
CAWRGGYNEQFF,12,NA,TRBJ2-1,TRBV30
CSVEGKTGNGYTF,13,NA,TRBJ1-2,TRBV29-1
CASSDQGNVNTEAFF,15,NA,TRBJ1-1,TRBV2
CASSPQGQGNQPQHF,15,NA,TRBJ1-5,TRBV7-8
CAWSPRGDQPQHF,13,NA,TRBJ1-5,TRBV30
CASSRGNMNTEAFF,14,NA,TRBJ1-1,TRBV9
CASSIRTGTYNEQFF,15,once,TRBJ2-1,TRBV19
CASRGADTQYF,11,NA,TRBJ2-3,TRBV2
CALGQGQGETQYF,13,once,TRBJ2-5,TRBV30
CASSFQSGGEAFF,13,few,TRBJ1-1,TRBV5-4
CASSLDGYGYTF,12,NA,TRBJ1-2,TRBV11-2
CASGPGQGINTGELFF,16,NA,TRBJ2-2,TRBV12-5
CASSPSGGGSGELFF,15,once,TRBJ2-2,TRBV18
CASSFVGGQVKNIQYF,16,NA,TRBJ2-4,TRBV5-5
CASSDVSYNEQFF,13,NA,TRBJ2-1,TRBV10-1
CAWSVRDRGLAGELFF,16,NA,TRBJ2-2,TRBV30
CASSQDIQYGYTF,13,NA,TRBJ1-2,TRBV14
CASTTDRQSNYGYTF,15,once,TRBJ1-2,TRBV5-1
CASSPEGLAGSNEQFF,16,once,TRBJ2-1,TRBV7-2
CASEQGTNEKLFF,13,NA,TRBJ1-4,TRBV2
CASSPHTNEKLFF,13,NA,TRBJ1-4,TRBV4-1
CASSKLAALYEQYF,14,NA,TRBJ2-7,TRBV6-6
CASSLASGRGETQYF,15,few,TRBJ2-5,TRBV5-4
CASSFGAGGLSGNEKLFF,18,NA,TRBJ1-4,TRBV7-9
CASSPFAQVGFENYGYTF,18,NA,TRBJ1-2,TRBV18
CASTSQTNQPQHF,13,NA,TRBJ1-5,TRBV6-1
CASSPDWRASTGELFF,16,NA,TRBJ2-2,TRBV5-1
CSVTSGSSYNEQFF,14,NA,TRBJ2-1,TRBV29-1
CASSWGRTMDSPLHF,15,few,TRBJ1-6,TRBV5-1
CSVAGTNLYGYTF,13,NA,TRBJ1-2,TRBV29-1